Sequencing of this T cell receptor (beta chain) was carried out in a study of shared clonotypes between healthy human individuals (dated by TCRdb to 2018 to 2021). For the study in its entirety: The cohort included three men and a couple of women between 18 and 49 years of age. For each donor, three plates each were used for CD4 naive and CD4 memory, two plates were used for CD8 naive, and one plate was used for CD8 memory. To estimate repertoire size and how much clonotype sharing occurs between individuals, the study deeply sequenced the blood TCR repertoires of five healthy adults. To increase sequencing depth and limit assay-specific biases, TCR repertoire library preparation and sequencing were carried out by different laboratories using diverse techniques. Per donor, leukapheresis produced somewhere between about 0.94 and 9 billion PBMCs. Broad study findings and their caveats: Pairwise subsampling led to the expectation that sequencing depth would affect the degree of clonotype sharing among donors. Sampling was restricted to blood, and TCR repertoires in tissues likely differ from the TCR repertoires found in blood. The small number of donors limited the genetic and exposure-history diversity represented. Even with the large sequencing depth, rarefaction of the sorted-subset datasets indicated that sequencing was incomplete. Clonotypes shared by all four sorted-subset donors showed higher generation probabilities than non-shared clonotypes. Larger estimated clonotype richness was generally found for naive subsets than for memory subsets. Across a few donors, 4.5% to 6.5% of naive CD4, approximately 3.6% of naive CD8, about 2.3% of memory CD4, and about 0.4% of memory CD8 clonotypes were shared.

Using the deep immunoSEQ assay, TCR CDR3 regions were amplified from genomic DNA by multiplex PCR. Extracted genomic DNA from each cell subset was spread evenly across all wells of several immunoSEQ 96-well plates, with each plate serving as a replicate. For sorted subsets, around 200 ng genomic DNA, equal to 30,000 to 35,000 T cell genomes, was loaded into each replicate PCR. Purified libraries were measured with a Qubit 3.0 fluorometer, size-checked on a Bioanalyzer 2100, and measured again with the KAPA Library Quantification kit. A separate single-read 150-cycle Illumina NextSeq 550 flow cell was used to sequence each immunoSEQ 96-well plate. The published analysis was carried out like this. The immunoSEQ output contained only junctional sequences without quality scores, so filtering could not match that applied to full-length reads. Sequences were annotated with PyIR, a Python wrapper for IgBLAST v1.9, using IMGT germline references to assign V/J genes and CDR3. Reads were filtered out if the reads had weak V/J assignments (E-value above 1e-6), no CDR3, stop codons, out-of-frame junctions, or ambiguous translated residues. A V3J clonotype was defined by an identical inferred V gene, J gene, and CDR3 amino acid sequence. The percentage overlap between two repertoires was calculated by dividing the number of shared unique clonotypes by the size of the smaller repertoire. RTK rarefaction, the Chao1 estimator, and Recon v2.1 estimates of unobserved clonotypes were used to assess repertoire richness. Generation probabilities for all TCRbeta clonotypes obtained by the gDNA method from several donors were computed using OLGA. Entries here come from immuneACCESS through TCRdb and include only in-frame sequences with V and J called. Some clones fail to appear in such tables; in the studies checked, an unresolved V gene covers under half of the shortfall, and the cause of the remainder is unknown. The DNA was the basis for D and trimming; V, J and clone size are from that table. The sample data list 1.6 million or so clones, and roughly 97% of these were observed just once. The ten largest clonotypes hold 1.2% of the sample.

Donors were healthy HIV-negative adults with no recently reported acute infections or vaccinations. Only Caucasian adults living in Nashville, Tennessee, USA were represented among the donors. CD4+ T cells were enriched by magnetic negative selection; naive cells were then positively selected on CD45RA, and the negative fraction formed the memory subset. After blood collection by leukapheresis, PBMCs were isolated using Ficoll-Histopaque density gradient centrifugation and then cryopreserved in the vapor phase of liquid nitrogen. Purity and quantity of every magnetically sorted T cell population were checked by analytical flow cytometry. Genomic DNA was isolated from each sorted fraction and quantified by UV absorbance on a Nanodrop 2000c. Of note for this clone: Its antigen specificity is not known. Base-call qualities are not available, and no considerably larger clone is one nucleotide away.

Including the terminal cysteine and phenylalanine, the CDR3 comprises 15 residues. Kept here is only the CDR3 DNA, which spans 45 bases and is read in frame from base 1. V is clipped by 6 bases and J by 0 bases, and the sequence between their germline boundaries is 12 bases long. CDR1 and CDR2 are read off the germline V gene as SNHLY and FYNNEI. The specimen sequenced was naive CD4+ T cells sorted from blood. The cell subset or site label, as the study defines it: CD45RA+ positively selected. Recombination joined TRBV2 with TRBJ1-3; 5 matching bases give a weak D call of TRBD1. The receptor was derived from a man aged 25-45 years in good health. The nucleotide sequence reads TGTGCCAGCAGCGAACTGGGGGTCTCTGGAAACACCATATATTTT. Translated, this is CASSELGVSGNTIYF.